Following are 15 T cell receptor beta chains from one sample sequenced in a study of regulatory T cells in long-lasting Graves disease. This sample's time point: persistent/refractory GD, antithyroid drugs over 5 years with positive TRAb. Extracted RNA from PBMCs served as the source of the TCR library. Sequencing libraries for TCR beta were prepared with iRepertoire HTBI primers and Arm-PCR of CDR3 regions. Each CDR3 protein is one row after TCRdb ran MiXCR on the multiplex PCR reads. The data contain 400,000 or so distinct CDR3 sequences, about a quarter of them singletons. The starting material was peripheral blood mononuclear cells (PBMCs), obtained when the disease was refractory, from a patient treated with antithyroid drugs. The receptors shown here come from a female donor with Graves disease.

This rearrangement joins TRBV28 to TRBJ2-3; no clear D gene. The CDR3 runs 15 residues. Deletions cut 3 bases from V and 2 bases from J, with 12 bases between. Germline CDR1 and CDR2: MDHEN and SYDVKM. The CDR3 reads CASSLSRLFTDTQYF. CDR3 sequence (DNA): TGTGCCAGCAGTTTGTCAAGACTTTTCACAGATACGCAGTATTTT. Supplemented by reference TRBV28 and TRBJ2-3, the full variable domain reads DVKVTQSSRYLVKRTGEKVFLECVQDMDHENMFWYRQDPGLGLRLIYFSYDVKMKEKGDIPEGYSVSREKKERFSLILESASTNQTSMYLCASSLSRLFTDTQYFGPGTRLTVL.

In this sample, this clonotype turned up a few times. This chain uses TRBV30 with TRBJ1-3; D is ambiguous. The CDR3 loop spans 14 amino acids. V lost 0 bases to trimming and J lost 2 bases, with 8 bases between them. Per the germline V gene, CDR1 is GTSNPN and CDR2 is SVGIG (reference sequence). Here the CDR3 reads CAWSVRAPGNTIYF. In nucleotides, the CDR3 is TGTGCCTGGAGTGTAAGGGCTCCTGGAAACACCATATATTTT.

This clonotype was counted many times. The gene calls are TRBV28 and TRBJ2-5; D gene unclear. The germline V gene encodes CDR1 MDHEN and CDR2 SYDVKM. The length of the CDR3 is 14 residues. V was shortened by 4 bases and J by 2 bases, with 11 bases between the two germline ends. DNA for the CDR3: TGTGCCAGCAGTTCCCCGGACGGACAAGAGACCCAGTACTTC. It translates to CASSSPDGQETQYF.

This clonotype was seen many times. This rearrangement joins TRBV3-1 to TRBJ1-2; D might be TRBD1 (6 bases). This CDR3 is built from 15 residues. Per germline, CDR1 LGHDT and CDR2 YNNKEL (reference sequence). Trimming cost V 4 bases and J 3 bases, with 15 bases left between them. The CDR3 region is CASSPGVTRDYGYTF. In DNA, the CDR3 is TGTGCCAGCAGCCCAGGGGTTACAAGAGACTATGGCTACACCTTC.

V and J are TRBV4-1 and TRBJ2-5; TRBD1 is a possible D gene (6 bases). Trimming stripped 0 bases from V and 5 bases from J, with 16 bases between. The germline CDR1 and CDR2 sequences are MGHRA and YSYEKL. The CDR3 runs 16 residues. The CDR3 reads CASSQEQGTVTETQYF. The CDR3 DNA reads TGCGCCAGCAGCCAAGAACAGGGCACTGTTACGGAGACCCAGTACTTC.

This sequence joins TRBV11-2 and TRBJ2-7, with a possible D match to TRBD1 (5 bases). The CDR3 is made up of 15 amino acids. Per germline, CDR1 SGHAT and CDR2 FQNNGV. V lost 5 bases and J 1 base, leaving 15 bases between the germline ends. The CDR3 DNA reads TGTGCCAGCAGCCTCACTATGACAGCTTCCTACGAGCAGTACTTC. Encoded protein: CASSLTMTASYEQYF.

The chain carries TRBV5-1 and TRBJ1-6, with 10 bases matching TRBD1. The CDR3 loop spans 15 amino acids. V lost 3 bases to trimming and J lost 10 bases; unmatched junction nucleotides: 7. Germline V CDR1 and CDR2: SGHRS, YFSETQ. CDR3 nucleotide sequence: TGCGCCAGCAGCTCTAGACAGGGGGCTTGGTCACCCCTCCACTTT. Its protein is CASSSRQGAWSPLHF.

Many counts were recorded for this clonotype. The chain recombines TRBV12-3 or TRBV12-4 with TRBJ2-5; possibly TRBD2 for D (6 bases). CDR3 length: 14 amino acids. V lost 3 bases to trimming and J lost 5 bases, with 13 bases between them. DNA for the CDR3: TGTGCCAGCAGTTTTTCAGGGAGGTGGGAGACCCAGTACTTC. As protein: CASSFSGRWETQYF.

This clonotype occurred a few times. The chain joins TRBV5-1 to TRBJ2-7; 7 bases agree with TRBD1. Per the germline V gene, CDR1 is SGHRS and CDR2 is YFSETQ. The trim removed 0 bases at V and 5 bases at J, leaving 8 bases unmatched. This CDR3 has 15 residues. CDR3 loop: CASSLEQGNGDEQYF. The CDR3 DNA sequence: TGCGCCAGCAGCTTGGAACAGGGGAATGGGGACGAGCAGTACTTC.

This clonotype has a handful of counts. The chain joins TRBV5-5 to TRBJ2-3, with TRBD2 matching over 10 bases. The junction had 3 bases not matched to a gene; V was cut back by 2 bases and J by 6 bases. There are 14 residues in the CDR3. Looked up from germline, CDR1 is SGHKS and CDR2 is YYEKEE (reference sequence). The CDR3 nucleotides are TGTGCCAGCAGCTTCCTAGCGGGAGTTGATACGCAGTATTTT. The encoded protein is CASSFLAGVDTQYF.

This clonotype has ten or more counts. The rearrangement joins TRBV29-1 to TRBJ1-1; D is uncertain. This CDR3 has 12 amino acids. Trimming removed 3 bases from V and 0 bases from J, with 5 bases in between. Germline V gene data show CDR1 as SQVTM and CDR2 as ANQGSEA. CDR3: CSVEIVNTEAFF. In DNA, the CDR3 is TGCAGCGTTGAGATAGTGAACACTGAAGCTTTCTTT.

The chain uses TRBV29-1 and TRBJ1-1; 7 bases fit TRBD1. The germline gives CDR1 SQVTM, CDR2 ANQGSEA. V lost 5 bases to trimming and J lost 5 bases; unmatched junction nucleotides: 5. This CDR3 has 12 amino acids. The chain's CDR3 is CSVRQGGTEAFF. In DNA, the CDR3 is TGCAGCGTTCGACAGGGAGGGACTGAAGCTTTCTTT.

The rearrangement links TRBV6-1 to TRBJ2-7; D is possibly TRBD1 (6 bases). The CDR3 totals 13 residues. Between the trimmed V and J ends, which lost 9 bases and 6 bases, there was a span of 18 bases. Germline V gene data show CDR1 as MNHNS and CDR2 as SASEGT. The CDR3 nucleotides read TGTGCCAGTAGACAGGCGTTTGGGTCCGAGCAGTACTTC. Translating it yields CASRQAFGSEQYF.

This clonotype occurred a few times. V usage is TRBV20-1 and J usage is TRBJ2-7; D remains ambiguous. The CDR3 contains 13 residues. The V end lost 6 bases, the J end lost 4 bases, and 16 bases lay between the germline ends. Germline V gives CDR1 DFQATT, CDR2 SNEGSKA (reference sequence). Here the CDR3 DNA reads TGCAGTGCCGTCCGGCAGTCTAATTACGAGCAGTACTTC. Amino acids: CSAVRQSNYEQYF.

Turning to this clonotype: This may arise from a read error, as a much more abundant clone is one base away. The chain carries TRBV6-1 and TRBJ2-7; D not certain. CDR1 MNHNS and CDR2 SASEGT come from the germline V gene. The CDR3 is 13 amino acids. The V and J ends lost 6 bases and 7 bases respectively, with 16 bases between them. The chain's CDR3 is CASSSPLLKEQYF. The CDR3 bases are TGTGCCAGCAGCTCACCCCTCCTAAAGGAGCAGTACTTC.